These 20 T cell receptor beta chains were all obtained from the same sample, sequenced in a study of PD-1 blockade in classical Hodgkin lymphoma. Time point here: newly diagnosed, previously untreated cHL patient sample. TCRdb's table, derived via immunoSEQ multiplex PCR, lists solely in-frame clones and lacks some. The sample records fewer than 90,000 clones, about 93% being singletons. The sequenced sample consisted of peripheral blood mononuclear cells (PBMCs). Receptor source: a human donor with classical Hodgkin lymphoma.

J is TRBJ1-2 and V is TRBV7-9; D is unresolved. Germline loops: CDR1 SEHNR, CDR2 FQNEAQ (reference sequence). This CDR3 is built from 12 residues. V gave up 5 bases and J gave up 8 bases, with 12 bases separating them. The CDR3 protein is CASSQTHGGYTF. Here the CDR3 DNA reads TGTGCCAGCAGCCAGACACACGGGGGCTACACCTTC.

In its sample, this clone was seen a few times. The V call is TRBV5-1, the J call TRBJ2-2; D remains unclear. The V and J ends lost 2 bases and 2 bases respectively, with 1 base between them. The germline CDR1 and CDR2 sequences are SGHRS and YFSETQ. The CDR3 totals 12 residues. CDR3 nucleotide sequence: TGCGCCAGCAGCTTTAACACCGGGGAGCTGTTTTTT. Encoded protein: CASSFNTGELFF.

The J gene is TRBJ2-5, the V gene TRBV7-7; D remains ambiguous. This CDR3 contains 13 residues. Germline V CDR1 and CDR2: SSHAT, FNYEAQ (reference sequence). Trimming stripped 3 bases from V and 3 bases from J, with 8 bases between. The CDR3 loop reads CASSFSWEETQYF. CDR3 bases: TGTGCCAGCAGCTTTAGCTGGGAAGAGACCCAGTACTTC.

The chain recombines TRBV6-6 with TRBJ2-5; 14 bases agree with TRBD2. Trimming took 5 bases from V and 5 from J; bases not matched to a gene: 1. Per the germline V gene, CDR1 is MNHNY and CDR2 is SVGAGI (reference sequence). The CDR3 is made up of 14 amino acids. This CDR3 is CASSRTSGGETQYF. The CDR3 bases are TGTGCCAGCAGTAGGACTAGCGGGGGGGAGACCCAGTACTTC.

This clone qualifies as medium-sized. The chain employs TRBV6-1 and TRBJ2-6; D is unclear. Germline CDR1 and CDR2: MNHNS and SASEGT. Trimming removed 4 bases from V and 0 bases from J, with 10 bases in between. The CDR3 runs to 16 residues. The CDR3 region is CASSGPMGSGANVLTF. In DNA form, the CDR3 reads TGTGCCAGCAGTGGGCCCATGGGCTCTGGGGCCAACGTCCTGACTTTC.

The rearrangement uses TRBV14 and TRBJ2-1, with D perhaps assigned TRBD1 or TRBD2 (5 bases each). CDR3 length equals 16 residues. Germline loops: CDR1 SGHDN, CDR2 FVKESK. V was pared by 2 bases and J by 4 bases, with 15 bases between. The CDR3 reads CASSQLGAGQYNEQFF. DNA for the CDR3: TGTGCCAGCAGCCAACTAGGGGCGGGCCAGTACAATGAGCAGTTCTTC.

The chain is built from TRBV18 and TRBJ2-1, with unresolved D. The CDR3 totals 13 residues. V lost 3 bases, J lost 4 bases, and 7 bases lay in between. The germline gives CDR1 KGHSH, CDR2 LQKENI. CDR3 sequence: CASSPTLYNEQFF. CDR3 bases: TGTGCCAGCTCACCGACACTTTACAATGAGCAGTTCTTC.

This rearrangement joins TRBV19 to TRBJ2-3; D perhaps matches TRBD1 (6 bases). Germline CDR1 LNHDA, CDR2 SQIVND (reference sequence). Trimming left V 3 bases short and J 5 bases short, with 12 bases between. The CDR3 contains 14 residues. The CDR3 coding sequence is TGTGCCAGTAGTATCCCGGGACACCGAGATACGCAGTATTTT. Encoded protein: CASSIPGHRDTQYF. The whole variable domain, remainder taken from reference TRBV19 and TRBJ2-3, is DGGITQSPKYLFRKEGQNVTLSCEQNLNHDAMYWYRQDPGQGLRLIYYSQIVNDFQKGDIAEGYSVSREKKESFPLTVTSAQKNPTAFYLCASSIPGHRDTQYFGPGTRLTVL.

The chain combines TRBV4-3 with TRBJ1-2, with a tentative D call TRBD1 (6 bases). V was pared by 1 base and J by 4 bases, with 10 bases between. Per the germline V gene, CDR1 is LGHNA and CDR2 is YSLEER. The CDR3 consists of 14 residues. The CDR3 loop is CASSQVWGPYGYTF. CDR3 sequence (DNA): TGCGCCAGCAGCCAAGTTTGGGGGCCCTATGGCTACACCTTC.

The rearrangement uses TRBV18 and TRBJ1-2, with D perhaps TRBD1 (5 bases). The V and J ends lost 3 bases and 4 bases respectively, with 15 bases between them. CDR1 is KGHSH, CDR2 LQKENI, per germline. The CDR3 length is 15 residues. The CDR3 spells CASSPNRGVGYGYTF. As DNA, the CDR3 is TGTGCCAGCTCACCGAACCGGGGGGTCGGCTATGGCTACACCTTC. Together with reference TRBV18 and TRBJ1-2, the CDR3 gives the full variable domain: NAGVMQNPRHLVRRRGQEARLRCSPMKGHSHVYWYRQLPEEGLKFMVYLQKENIIDESGMPKERFSAEFPKEGPSILRIQQVVRGDSAAYFCASSPNRGVGYGYTFGSGTRLTVV.

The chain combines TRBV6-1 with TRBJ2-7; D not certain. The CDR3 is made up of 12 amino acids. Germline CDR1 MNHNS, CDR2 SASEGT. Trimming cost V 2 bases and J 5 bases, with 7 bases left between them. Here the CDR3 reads CASSESRNEQYF. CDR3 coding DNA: TGTGCCAGCAGTGAATCCAGAAACGAGCAGTACTTC.

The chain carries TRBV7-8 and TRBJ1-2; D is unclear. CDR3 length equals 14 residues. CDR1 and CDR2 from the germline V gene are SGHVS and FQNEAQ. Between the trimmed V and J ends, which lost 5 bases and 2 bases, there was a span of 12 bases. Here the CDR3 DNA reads TGTGCCAGCAGCCAACGTGGTAGGAACTATGGCTACACCTTC. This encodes CASSQRGRNYGYTF.

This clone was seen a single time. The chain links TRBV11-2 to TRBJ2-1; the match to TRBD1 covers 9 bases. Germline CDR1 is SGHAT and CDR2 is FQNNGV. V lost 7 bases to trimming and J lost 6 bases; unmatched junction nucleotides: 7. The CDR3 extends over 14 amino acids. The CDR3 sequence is CASTTGQGFNEQFF. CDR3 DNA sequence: TGTGCCAGCACCACCGGACAGGGGTTCAATGAGCAGTTCTTC. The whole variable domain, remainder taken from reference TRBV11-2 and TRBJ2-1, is EAGVAQSPRYKIIEKRQSVAFWCNPISGHATLYWYQQILGQGPKLLIQFQNNGVVDDSQLPKDRFSAERLKGVDSTLKIQPAKLEDSAVYLCASTTGQGFNEQFFGPGTRLTVL.

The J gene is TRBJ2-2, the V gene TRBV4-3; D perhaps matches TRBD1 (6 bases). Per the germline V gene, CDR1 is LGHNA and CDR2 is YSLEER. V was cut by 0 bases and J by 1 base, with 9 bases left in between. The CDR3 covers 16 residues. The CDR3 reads CASSQETDRNTGELFF. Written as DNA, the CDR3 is TGCGCCAGCAGCCAAGAAACGGACAGGAACACCGGGGAGCTGTTTTTT.

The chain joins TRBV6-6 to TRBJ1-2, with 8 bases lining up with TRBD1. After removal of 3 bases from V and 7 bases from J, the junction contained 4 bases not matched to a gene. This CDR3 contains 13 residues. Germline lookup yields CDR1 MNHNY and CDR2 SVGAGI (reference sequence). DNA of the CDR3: TGTGCCAGCAGTTATAGAGACAGGGGTGGCTACACCTTC. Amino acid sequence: CASSYRDRGGYTF.

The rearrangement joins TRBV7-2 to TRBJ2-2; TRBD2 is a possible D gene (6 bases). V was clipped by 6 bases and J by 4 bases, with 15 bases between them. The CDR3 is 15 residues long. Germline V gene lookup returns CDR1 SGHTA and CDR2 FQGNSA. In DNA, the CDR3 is TGTGCCAGCAGACGGGACTCTTGGACCACCGGGGAGCTGTTTTTT. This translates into CASRRDSWTTGELFF.

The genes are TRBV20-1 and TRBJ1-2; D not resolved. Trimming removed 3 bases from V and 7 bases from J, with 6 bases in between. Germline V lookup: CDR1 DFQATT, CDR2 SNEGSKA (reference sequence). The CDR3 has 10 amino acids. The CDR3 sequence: CSASLRGYTF. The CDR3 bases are TGCAGTGCTAGCCTCCGTGGCTACACCTTC.

The DNA for the CDR3 is TGCGCCAGCAGCCGTAGCGGAGTCACCGGGGAGCTGTTTTTT. It encodes CASSRSGVTGELFF. J is TRBJ2-2 and V is TRBV10-1, with D possibly TRBD2 on 6 matching bases. Germline lookup yields CDR1 WNHNN and CDR2 SYGVQD (reference sequence). V lost 6 bases and J 4 bases, leaving 12 bases between the germline ends. The CDR3 is 14 amino acids.

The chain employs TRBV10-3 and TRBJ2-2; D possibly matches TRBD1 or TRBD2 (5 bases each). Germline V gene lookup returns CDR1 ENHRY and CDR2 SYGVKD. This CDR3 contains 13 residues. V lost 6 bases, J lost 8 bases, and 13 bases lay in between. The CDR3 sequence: CAIRQLGVGELFF. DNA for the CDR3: TGTGCCATCAGACAATTGGGGGTAGGGGAGCTGTTTTTT.

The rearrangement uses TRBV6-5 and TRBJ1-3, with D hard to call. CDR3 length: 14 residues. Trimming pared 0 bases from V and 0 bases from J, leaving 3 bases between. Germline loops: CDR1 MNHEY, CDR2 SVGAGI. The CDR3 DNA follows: TGTGCCAGCAGTTACTCCCACTCTGGAAACACCATATATTTT. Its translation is CASSYSHSGNTIYF.